The rows below give T cell receptor beta chains drawn from one sample of a study of beta chain features in type 1 diabetes. Sequencing used immunoSEQ multiplex PCR; TCRdb keeps in-frame clones, though not all of them. This table holds nearly 700,000 clones, roughly an eighth found once. The sample taken for sequencing was naive CD4+ T cells from blood. These receptors all come from a man aged 18 to 29 with type 1 diabetes. Each CDR3 is given with its conserved first and last residue. The order of the fields is clone size, J gene, V gene, D gene, CDR3 protein, CDR3 DNA. A D gene is named only where the DNA matches it firmly. Only some rows state a clone size, as once, few, many or a class for expanded clones.

size: .; J: TRBJ2-3; V: TRBV7-8; D: .; CDR3: CASSLVPAGLGTDTQYF; DNA: TGTGCCAGCAGCTTAGTCCCTGCGGGGTTGGGCACAGATACGCAGTATTTT
size: .; J: TRBJ2-7; V: TRBV29-1; D: .; CDR3: CSVEEMKGYEQYF; DNA: TGCAGCGTTGAAGAGATGAAGGGGTACGAGCAGTACTTC
size: .; J: TRBJ2-2; V: TRBV7-7; D: .; CDR3: CASSGQTTGELFF; DNA: TGTGCTAGCAGCGGGCAGACCACCGGGGAGCTGTTTTTT
size: .; J: TRBJ2-7; V: TRBV2; D: TRBD1; CDR3: CASRKDRGIYEQYF; DNA: TGTGCCAGCAGGAAGGACAGGGGGATCTACGAGCAGTACTTC
size: .; J: TRBJ2-5; V: TRBV2; D: .; CDR3: CASKGVSGETQYF; DNA: TGTGCCAGCAAGGGGGTCTCGGGAGAGACCCAGTACTTC
size: .; J: TRBJ2-7; V: TRBV25-1; D: .; CDR3: CASSESARDEQYF; DNA: TGTGCCAGCAGTGAGTCAGCTAGGGACGAGCAGTACTTC
size: .; J: TRBJ1-2; V: TRBV23-1; D: .; CDR3: CASSQSLDFIYGYTF; DNA: TGCGCCAGCAGTCAATCCTTAGACTTCATCTATGGCTACACCTTC
size: few; J: TRBJ2-3; V: TRBV5-1; D: .; CDR3: CASSLVPTSTDTQYF; DNA: TGCGCCAGCAGCTTGGTGCCCACTAGCACAGATACGCAGTATTTT
size: .; J: TRBJ1-3; V: TRBV9; D: .; CDR3: CASSVRGTGNTIYF; DNA: TGTGCCAGCAGCGTCAGGGGCACTGGAAACACCATATATTTT
size: .; J: TRBJ1-6; V: TRBV9; D: TRBD1; CDR3: CASSVQTGFSPLHF; DNA: TGTGCCAGCAGCGTACAGACAGGGTTCTCACCCCTCCACTTT
size: few; J: TRBJ2-5; V: TRBV2; D: .; CDR3: CANARGGQETQYF; DNA: TGTGCCAACGCGAGGGGGGGCCAAGAGACCCAGTACTTC
size: .; J: TRBJ1-5; V: TRBV13; D: .; CDR3: CASSATEGQPQHF; DNA: TGTGCCAGCAGTGCCACCGAGGGTCAGCCCCAGCATTTT
size: few; J: TRBJ2-7; V: TRBV25-1; D: .; CDR3: CASSDPSEQYF; DNA: TGTGCCAGCAGTGATCCCAGCGAGCAGTACTTC
size: few; J: TRBJ2-3; V: TRBV6-5; D: .; CDR3: CASSYSTSEDTQYF; DNA: TGTGCCAGCAGTTACTCGACGTCCGAAGATACGCAGTATTTT
size: .; J: TRBJ2-7; V: TRBV5-1; D: TRBD1; CDR3: CASSLSIQGDPYEQYF; DNA: TGCGCCAGCAGCTTGAGTATACAGGGGGATCCCTACGAGCAGTACTTC
size: .; J: TRBJ1-3; V: TRBV28; D: .; CDR3: CASSLSGDTGNTIYF; DNA: TGTGCCAGCAGTTTATCTGGGGACACTGGAAACACCATATATTTT
size: few; J: TRBJ2-2; V: TRBV10-3; D: TRBD1; CDR3: CAISYPGTGVSNTGELFF; DNA: TGTGCCATCAGTTATCCCGGGACAGGGGTTTCGAACACCGGGGAGCTGTTTTTT
size: .; J: TRBJ2-6; V: TRBV9; D: .; CDR3: CASSVSGSGANVLTF; DNA: TGTGCCAGCAGCGTGTCAGGCTCCGGGGCCAACGTCCTGACTTTC
size: few; J: TRBJ1-2; V: TRBV6-4; D: .; CDR3: CASSERPHYGYTF; DNA: TGTGCCAGCAGTGAGAGGCCGCACTATGGCTACACCTTC
size: .; J: TRBJ2-5; V: TRBV7-8; D: TRBD2; CDR3: CASLTSGVQETQYF; DNA: TGTGCCAGTCTAACTAGCGGGGTCCAAGAGACCCAGTACTTC